This record concerns one TCR beta chain sequence. Its antigen is still unknown. 13 Jbeta primers and 60 Vbeta primers were used for the PCR. Using immunoSEQ multiplex PCR, the repertoire was profiled, and TCRdb retains in-frame clones only, with some absent. This table has about 170,000 clones, 70% to 90% appearing once. These data are taken from a study of cytomegalovirus exposure and HLA in healthy donors. Study context: In an early release, HLA-typed donors contributed about 79 million unique TCR sequences.

Study-wide results and limits: Highly shared variants forming one cluster were likely a sequencing artifact. Later analysis suggested links between common viral pathogens and several top significant clusters. In most subjects, TCR beta sequences reportedly gave accurate predictions of HLA-A and HLA-B alleles.

Source material: PBMCs. The sequence derives from a man between 25 and 39 years old in good health and CMV-seropositive.

In nucleotides, the CDR3 is TGTGCCAGCAGCGCCGAAGGACAGGCTAACTATGGCTACACCTTC. Amino acids: CASSAEGQANYGYTF. This chain connects TRBV9 to TRBJ1-2; TRBD1 matches 7 bases. CDR3 size: 15 residues. The junction had 5 bases not matched to a gene; V was cut back by 3 bases and J by 0 bases. Germline loops: CDR1 SGDLS, CDR2 YYNGEE.